The 25 T cell receptor beta chains in this list originate from one sample, sequenced in a study of control samples from healthy donors and cancer patients. Data came from immunoSEQ multiplex PCR; TCRdb stores just in-frame clones and leaves some out. This sample yields some 210,000 clones, of which approximately 90% are seen a single time; over 1.5% belongs to the top ten. Material for sequencing was blood. The receptors shown here come from a man aged 25-45 years in good health.

This rearrangement joins TRBV5-4 to TRBJ2-7, with TRBD1 matching 8 bases. The V gene's germline CDR1 is SGHNT and CDR2 YYREEE (reference sequence). CDR3 length equals 16 residues. With 4 bases clipped from V and 3 bases from J, the junction kept 12 bases outside the gene matches. CDR3 in amino acids: CASSKSTGVGYYEQYF. DNA of the CDR3: TGTGCCAGCAGCAAATCGACAGGGGTAGGGTACTACGAGCAGTACTTC.

This chain connects TRBV9 to TRBJ1-6; D is uncertain. Deletions cut 4 bases from V and 2 bases from J, with 16 bases between. This CDR3 has 17 amino acids. Germline V gene data show CDR1 as SGDLS and CDR2 as YYNGEE. CDR3 nucleotides: TGTGCCAGCAGCCCAGGTGGGGATGGGACCTATAATTCACCCCTCCACTTT. Amino acids: CASSPGGDGTYNSPLHF.

About this clone: Other DNA sequences in the same sample also yield this CDR3. This rearrangement joins TRBV6-5 to TRBJ1-2; D is perhaps TRBD1 (5 bases). The V end was cut by 5 bases, the J end by 1 base, with 11 bases between. Germline V gives CDR1 MNHEY, CDR2 SVGAGI. The CDR3 is 14 residues long. CDR3 in DNA: TGTGCCAGCAGTCCCCAAAGGGGTAACTATGGCTACACCTTC. Translated: CASSPQRGNYGYTF.

V gene TRBV27 combines with J gene TRBJ1-2; D remains ambiguous. The V gene's germline CDR1 is MNHEY and CDR2 SMNVEV (reference sequence). The CDR3 has 17 amino acids. The V gene lost 1 base and the J gene lost 0 bases, with 15 bases spanning the gap. CDR3 DNA: TGTGCCAGCAGTTTATATCCCACCGGCGCCCCTAACTATGGCTACACCTTC. This encodes CASSLYPTGAPNYGYTF.

CDR3 in amino acids: CATSEPGTGVHPGQKKLFF. CDR3 nucleotide sequence: TGTGCCACCAGTGAGCCCGGGACAGGGGTGCACCCAGGTCAAAAAAAACTGTTTTTT. The chain carries TRBV24-1 and TRBJ1-4; TRBD1 agrees at 10 bases. Germline CDR1 reads KGHDR; CDR2 reads SFDVKD. The junction had 19 bases not matched to a gene; V was cut back by 4 bases and J by 9 bases. The CDR3 is 19 residues long.

The V and J genes are TRBV9 and TRBJ2-2, with 7 bases that match TRBD1. This CDR3 has 16 amino acids. Unmatched junction bases numbered 4, after V lost 0 bases and J lost 2 bases. Germline assignment: CDR1 SGDLS and CDR2 YYNGEE. CDR3 DNA sequence: TGTGCCAGCAGCGTAGAAGGGACAGCCAACACCGGGGAGCTGTTTTTT. This sequence encodes CASSVEGTANTGELFF. Full variable domain (rest looked up from reference TRBV9 and TRBJ2-2): DSGVTQTPKHLITATGQRVTLRCSPRSGDLSVYWYQQSLDQGLQFLIQYYNGEERAKGNILERFSAQQFPDLHSELNLSSLELGDSALYFCASSVEGTANTGELFFGEGSRLTVL.

V is TRBV3-1 (or the pseudogene TRBV3-2) and J is TRBJ1-4; maybe TRBD1 (5 bases). Germline loops: CDR1 LGHDT, CDR2 YNNKEL (reference sequence). This CDR3 has 13 residues. V gave up 1 base and J gave up 5 bases, with 5 bases separating them. In nucleotides, the CDR3 is TGTGCCAGCAGCCAAGGGGGCAATGAAAAACTGTTTTTT. Amino acid sequence: CASSQGGNEKLFF.

The chain links TRBV30 to TRBJ1-5, with a weak D call TRBD1 (5 bases). The CDR3 is 16 amino acids. V lost 3 bases and J 4 bases, leaving 19 bases between the germline ends. Germline CDR1 and CDR2: GTSNPN and SVGIG (reference sequence). CDR3 nucleotide sequence: TGTGCCTGGAGCGCAAAGGGACGAGGGAATAATCAGCCCCAGCATTTT. Its translation: CAWSAKGRGNNQPQHF. Using reference TRBV30 and TRBJ1-5 for the parts outside the CDR3, the full variable domain is SQTIHQWPATLVQPVGSPLSLECTVEGTSNPNLYWYRQAAGRGLQLLFYSVGIGQISSEVPQNLSASRPQDRQFILSSKKLLLSDSGFYLCAWSAKGRGNNQPQHFGDGTRLSIL.

J is TRBJ2-6 and V is TRBV18, with TRBD1 identical over 7 bases. Germline CDR1 and CDR2: KGHSH and LQKENI. J was trimmed by 0 bases and V by 6 bases; bases with no gene match: 2. The CDR3 has 15 amino acids. The chain's CDR3 is CASSRTGSGANVLTF. As DNA, the CDR3 is TGTGCCAGCTCGAGGACAGGCTCTGGGGCCAACGTCCTGACTTTC.

This chain uses TRBV7-9 with TRBJ2-1, with a tentative D call TRBD2 (6 bases). The ends were cut back, 3 bases at V and 9 bases at J, with 12 bases in the middle. The CDR3 covers 13 residues. Germline CDR1 and CDR2: SEHNR and FQNEAQ (reference sequence). CDR3 DNA sequence: TGTGCCAGCAGCTTTGTAGAGCGGGTTGAGCAGTTCTTC. It encodes CASSFVERVEQFF.

The CDR3: CASSLDPGITRDGYTF. DNA for the CDR3: TGTGCCAGCAGCCTTGACCCAGGAATTACTCGGGATGGCTACACCTTC. The V and J genes are TRBV14 and TRBJ1-2; no reliable D call. The V gene's germline CDR1 is SGHDN and CDR2 FVKESK. Trimming took 4 bases from V and 6 from J, leaving 21 bases between them. The CDR3 loop spans 16 amino acids. The full variable domain, with the rest looked up from reference TRBV14 and TRBJ1-2, is EAGVTQFPSHSVIEKGQTVTLRCDPISGHDNLYWYRRVMGKEIKFLLHFVKESKQDESGMPNNRFLAERTGGTYSTLKVQPAELEDSGVYFCASSLDPGITRDGYTFGSGTRLTVV.

The J gene is TRBJ2-6, the V gene TRBV7-3; D ambiguous. V lost 2 bases and J 0 bases, leaving 8 bases between the germline ends. Germline V gene data show CDR1 as SGHTA and CDR2 as FQGTGA. This CDR3 contains 16 residues. The chain's CDR3 is CASSLGSVSGANVLTF. Written as DNA, the CDR3 is TGTGCCAGCAGCTTAGGGTCCGTCTCTGGGGCCAACGTCCTGACTTTC.

There are a few counts of this clone. Within the sample, other DNA sequences also encode this same CDR3. The V gene is TRBV9, the J gene TRBJ1-5; a possible D gene is TRBD1 (6 bases). The V gene lost 0 bases and the J gene lost 5 bases, with 12 bases spanning the gap. The CDR3 has 15 amino acids. Germline values: CDR1 SGDLS, CDR2 YYNGEE. This CDR3 reads CASSVDGGAHQPQHF. For the CDR3, the DNA is TGTGCCAGCAGCGTAGATGGGGGGGCCCATCAGCCCCAGCATTTT.

This clone was seen once. This rearrangement joins TRBV6-5 to TRBJ1-4; tentatively, D is TRBD1 (5 bases). The ends were cut back, 0 bases at V and 4 bases at J, with 9 bases in the middle. The CDR3 extends over 15 amino acids. Germline CDR1 MNHEY, CDR2 SVGAGI. CDR3 sequence (DNA): TGTGCCAGCAGTTACTCTACCGGGGGTAATGAAAAACTGTTTTTT. It encodes CASSYSTGGNEKLFF.

This chain links TRBV15 with TRBJ2-2; TRBD1 agrees at 7 bases. Germline V lookup: CDR1 LNHNV, CDR2 YYDKDF (reference sequence). The CDR3 covers 17 residues. J was trimmed by 5 bases and V by 4 bases; bases with no gene match: 13. The CDR3 sequence: CATSTHYRGQKTGELFF. The CDR3 nucleotides read TGTGCCACCAGCACCCATTACAGGGGACAGAAAACCGGGGAGCTGTTTTTT.

The table lists this clone with a few counts. The V gene is TRBV4-1, the J gene TRBJ2-1, with D tentatively TRBD2 (5 bases). Trimming shortened V by 0 bases and J by 0 bases, and 12 bases separated the two germline ends. CDR1 is MGHRA, CDR2 YSYEKL, per germline. The CDR3 has 17 residues. CDR3 DNA: TGCGCCAGCAGCCAAGAGGAGGCGCGGGTCTCCTACAATGAGCAGTTCTTC. This encodes CASSQEEARVSYNEQFF.

The rearrangement joins TRBV5-1 to TRBJ1-4, with D unresolved. Trimming removed 7 bases at V and 11 bases at J, with 18 bases between. The CDR3 extends over 13 amino acids. Per the germline V gene, CDR1 is SGHRS and CDR2 is YFSETQ. CDR3 amino acids: CASAQVGTRKLFF. In DNA, the CDR3 is TGCGCCAGCGCCCAGGTGGGCACGAGGAAACTGTTTTTT.

This rearrangement joins TRBV7-8 to TRBJ2-7; D not resolved. CDR3 length equals 13 residues. Germline CDR1 SGHVS, CDR2 FQNEAQ. V dropped 3 bases and J dropped 2 bases, with 8 bases sitting between them. The CDR3 protein is CASSFSGAYEQYF. The DNA of the CDR3 is TGTGCCAGCAGCTTTTCGGGCGCCTACGAGCAGTACTTC.

The chain recombines TRBV29-1 with TRBJ2-7, with TRBD1 matching 9 bases. V was clipped by 1 base and J by 4 bases; unmatched bases: 8. Germline CDR1 and CDR2: SQVTM and ANQGSEA. CDR3 length equals 15 residues. This chain's CDR3 is CSVEGVGTGPYEQYF. The CDR3 coding sequence is TGCAGCGTTGAAGGGGTGGGGACAGGGCCTTACGAGCAGTACTTC.

The rearrangement joins TRBV15 to TRBJ1-1, with D perhaps TRBD1 (5 bases). The V end lost 1 base, the J end lost 3 bases, and 9 bases lay between the germline ends. The CDR3 is 14 amino acids. Germline-derived CDR1 and CDR2 are LNHNV and YYDKDF (reference sequence). CDR3 sequence (DNA): TGTGCCACCAGCAGAGGCCAGGGCTACACTGAAGCTTTCTTT. Protein: CATSRGQGYTEAFF. Combining the CDR3 with reference TRBV15 and TRBJ1-1 gives the whole variable domain DAMVIQNPRYQVTQFGKPVTLSCSQTLNHNVMYWYQQKSSQAPKLLFHYYDKDFNNEADTPDNFQSRRPNTSFCFLDIRSPGLGDTAMYLCATSRGQGYTEAFFGQGTRLTVV.

V usage is TRBV19 and J usage is TRBJ2-1; D assignment may be TRBD1 or TRBD2 (5 bases each). CDR3 size: 16 residues. The V gene's germline CDR1 is LNHDA and CDR2 SQIVND (reference sequence). Trimming took off 3 bases at V and 0 bases at J, with 12 bases between the two ends. CDR3 sequence: CASSISLGTSYNEQFF. CDR3 coding DNA: TGTGCCAGTAGTATTAGTTTGGGGACCTCCTACAATGAGCAGTTCTTC.

This rearrangement joins TRBV5-5 to TRBJ1-3, with D unresolved. CDR3 length equals 14 residues. Germline V gives CDR1 SGHKS, CDR2 YYEKEE (reference sequence). The germline V and J ends were trimmed by 1 base and 4 bases, with 9 bases remaining between them. The CDR3 nucleotides are TGTGCCAGCAGCTTGCGAGAACAGGGAAACACCATATATTTT. It codes for CASSLREQGNTIYF.

As for this clone: The same CDR3 can be traced to other DNA sequences in this sample. The chain has TRBV12-3 or TRBV12-4 and TRBJ1-1; D may be TRBD1 (5 bases). Between the trimmed V and J ends, which lost 6 bases and 3 bases, there was a span of 11 bases. The CDR3 sequence is 13 residues long. The CDR3 sequence is CASSPGGDTEAFF. The DNA for the CDR3 is TGTGCCAGCAGCCCTGGGGGGGACACTGAAGCTTTCTTT.

This clone has a handful of counts. This chain joins TRBV24-1 and TRBJ2-2; tentatively, D is TRBD1 (5 bases). This CDR3 has 15 residues. CDR1 is KGHDR and CDR2 is SFDVKD in the germline V gene. V was shortened by 4 bases and J by 0 bases, with 8 bases between the two germline ends. The chain's CDR3 is CATSETGANTGELFF. CDR3 DNA: TGTGCCACCAGTGAAACAGGAGCGAACACCGGGGAGCTGTTTTTT.

This clone appeared once. The chain joins TRBV6-5 to TRBJ2-7; D gene unclear. The CDR3 sequence is 15 residues long. V gave up 3 bases and J gave up 0 bases, with 12 bases separating them. The germline gives CDR1 MNHEY, CDR2 SVGAGI. CDR3 sequence reads: CASSYGDPSSYEQYF. The CDR3 DNA is TGTGCCAGCAGTTATGGTGACCCGAGCTCCTACGAGCAGTACTTC.